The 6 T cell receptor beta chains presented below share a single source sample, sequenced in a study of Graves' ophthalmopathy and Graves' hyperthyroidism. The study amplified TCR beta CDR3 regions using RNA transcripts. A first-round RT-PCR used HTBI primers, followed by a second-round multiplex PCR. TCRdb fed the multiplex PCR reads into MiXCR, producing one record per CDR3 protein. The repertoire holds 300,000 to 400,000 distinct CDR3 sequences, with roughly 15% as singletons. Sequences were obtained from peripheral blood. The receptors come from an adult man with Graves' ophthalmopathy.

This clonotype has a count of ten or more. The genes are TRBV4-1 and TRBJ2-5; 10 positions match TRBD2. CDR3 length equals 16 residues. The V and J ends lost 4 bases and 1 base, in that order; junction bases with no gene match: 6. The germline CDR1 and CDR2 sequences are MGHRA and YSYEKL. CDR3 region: CASSRLAGELQETQYF. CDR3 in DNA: TGCGCCAGCAGCCGCCTAGCGGGGGAACTCCAAGAGACCCAGTACTTC.

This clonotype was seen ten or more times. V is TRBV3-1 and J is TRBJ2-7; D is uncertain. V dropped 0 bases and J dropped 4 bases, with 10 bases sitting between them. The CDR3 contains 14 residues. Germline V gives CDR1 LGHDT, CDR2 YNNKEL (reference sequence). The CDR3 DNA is TGTGCCAGCAGCCAAGATCAAGCGACTTACGAGCAGTACTTC. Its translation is CASSQDQATYEQYF.

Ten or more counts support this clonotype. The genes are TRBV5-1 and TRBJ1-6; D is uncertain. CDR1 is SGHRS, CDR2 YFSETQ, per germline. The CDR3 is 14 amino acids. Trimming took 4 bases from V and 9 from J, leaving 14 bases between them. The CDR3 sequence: CASSLGRFGSPLHF. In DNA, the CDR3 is TGCGCCAGCAGCCTCGGGAGATTTGGTTCACCCCTCCACTTT.

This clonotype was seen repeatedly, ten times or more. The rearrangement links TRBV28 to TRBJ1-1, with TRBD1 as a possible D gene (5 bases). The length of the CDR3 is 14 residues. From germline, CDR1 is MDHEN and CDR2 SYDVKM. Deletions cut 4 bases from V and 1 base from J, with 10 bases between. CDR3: CASSSVQENTEAFF. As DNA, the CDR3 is TGTGCCAGCAGTTCCGTACAGGAGAACACTGAAGCTTTCTTT.

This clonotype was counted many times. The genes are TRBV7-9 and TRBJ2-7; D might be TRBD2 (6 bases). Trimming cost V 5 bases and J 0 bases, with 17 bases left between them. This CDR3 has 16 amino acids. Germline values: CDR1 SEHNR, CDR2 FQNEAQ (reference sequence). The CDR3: CASSTVGGRSSYEQYF. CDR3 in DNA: TGTGCCAGCAGCACCGTGGGAGGACGGAGCTCCTACGAGCAGTACTTC. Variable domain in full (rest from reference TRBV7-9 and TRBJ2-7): DTGVSQNPRHKITKRGQNVTFRCDPISEHNRLYWYRQTLGQGPEFLTYFQNEAQLEKSRLLSDRFSAERPKGSFSTLEIQRTEQGDSAMYLCASSTVGGRSSYEQYFGPGTRLTVT.

The CDR3 sequence is CASTQGLFSEAFF. The DNA for the CDR3 is TGTGCCAGTACCCAGGGATTATTCTCTGAAGCTTTCTTT. The chain recombines TRBV19 with TRBJ1-1; TRBD1 might be the D (5 bases). Trimming shortened V by 7 bases and J by 6 bases, and 15 bases separated the two germline ends. Germline CDR1 LNHDA, CDR2 SQIVND (reference sequence). The CDR3 is 13 residues long.